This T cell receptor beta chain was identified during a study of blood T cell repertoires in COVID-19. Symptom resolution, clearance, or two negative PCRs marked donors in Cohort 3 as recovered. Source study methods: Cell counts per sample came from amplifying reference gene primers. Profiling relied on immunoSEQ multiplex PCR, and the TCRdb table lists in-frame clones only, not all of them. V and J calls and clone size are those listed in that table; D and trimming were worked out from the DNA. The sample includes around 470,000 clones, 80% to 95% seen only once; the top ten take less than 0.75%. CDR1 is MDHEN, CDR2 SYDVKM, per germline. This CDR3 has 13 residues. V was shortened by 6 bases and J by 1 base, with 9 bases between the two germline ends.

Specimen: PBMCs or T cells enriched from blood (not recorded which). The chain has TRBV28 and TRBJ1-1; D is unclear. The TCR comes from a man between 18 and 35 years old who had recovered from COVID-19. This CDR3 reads CASSPYKNTEAFF. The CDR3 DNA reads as TGTGCCAGCAGCCCCTATAAGAACACTGAAGCTTTCTTT.